The present T cell receptor beta chain was sequenced within a study of blood T cell repertoires in COVID-19. Study-wide context: Acute and convalescent COVID-19 samples came from the United States, Italy and Spain.

Comment on this clone: A read error may account for a junction end that differs from germline.

Per the study methods: Estimation of nucleated cell counts was performed using reference gene primer amplification. TCRdb keeps only in-frame clones here, not all; method: immunoSEQ multiplex PCR. The DNA was the basis for D and trimming; V, J and clone size are from that table. This sample has some 200,000 clones, with under 90% found just once. Everyone who took part was roughly 18 to 89 years old, and they came from about two dozen US areas. The CDR3 sequence is 16 residues long. Germline V gene data show CDR1 as SGHAT and CDR2 as FQDESV (reference sequence). V gene TRBV11-1 combines with J gene TRBJ2-1; TRBD2 aligns across 11 bases. The receptor's source is a woman in her 50s who had been exposed to COVID-19. Sample: PBMCs or T cells enriched from blood (not recorded which). The CDR3 DNA is TGTGCCAGCAGTTTAGCGGGGGGGCCCCAGTACAATGAGCAGTTCTTC. Translated, it gives CASSLAGGPQYNEQFF.